This TCR beta chain was observed in a study of cytomegalovirus exposure and HLA in healthy donors (dated by TCRdb to 2017 to 2019). Some background on the complete study: An earlier analysis of approximately 640 of the donors reported more than 250 Gb of sequence data and 100 million to 140 million unique TCR beta sequences from 150 million to 200 million T cells. Four to six DR-DQ haplotypes were handled as single units for association and clustering, since linkage in the cohort was strong. A later analysis re-analyzed previously published TCR beta repertoires from hundreds of donors and added high-resolution HLA genotyping to study TCR occurrence patterns. Of the roughly 400 genotyped donors, 65% to 90% fell in the genetic ancestry cluster associated with self-reported Caucasian donors. To decide whether each TCR beta V gene segment behaved as functional or pseudogenic, an earlier analysis of 587 of the donors relied on high-throughput TCR beta sequencing. Genome-wide SNP genotypes for about 65% of the 666 donors were used in a later genetic analysis, which treated that subset as a discovery cohort. A separate validation cohort of 90 to 150 different subjects was used in addition to the approximately 700-subject first cohort. Alongside the repertoire data, information on donor age, sex, ethnicity and CMV serostatus was compiled. Rather than using new phenotypic data, the later analysis identified candidate immune exposures from TCR beta sequences and from how often those sequences occurred across donors. The study profiled the T cell repertoires of 500 to 800 subjects by immunosequencing and related them to cytomegalovirus serostatus. The study aimed to test whether signatures of past pathogen exposure could be identified by cataloging public T cell receptors. Both class I and class II loci were covered by HLA typing, at four-digit resolution. All discovery cohort repertoires had been generated using a single sequencing platform. On average, around 200,000 unique TCR beta nucleotide sequences were sequenced per donor among 398 genotyped donors of the cohort, with 15% to 20% of those sequences being non-productive. To predict cytomegalovirus infection status, the study brought together high-throughput TCR immunosequencing, statistical association of individual TCRs with disease status, and machine learning. An early release that covered more than 550 HLA-typed donors contained approximately 300 gigabases of sequencing data and around 85 million unique TCR sequences. Typing coverage differed by locus: A, B, C, DRB1 and DQB1 were typed in roughly 629-630 donors, DQA1 in 500 to 550, DPA1 in roughly 590, and DPB1 in approximately 450. On the study overall, not on this receptor specifically: In a later analysis, TCR association rates were found to vary across HLA loci, with the most associated TCRs seen for DRB1 alleles and the fewest for HLA-C alleles. The 87-base-pair reads could not distinguish some IMGT-functional V segments, including TRBV6-2 and TRBV6-3, so those segments were excluded. In vitro tests confirmed that three of the cytomegalovirus-associated TCR beta chains recognize cytomegalovirus antigens. A later analysis found that most CMV-associated TCR beta chains appeared HLA-restricted, with HLA associations seemingly driven largely by CMV exposure. Strong co-occurrence of HLA alleles, especially DR and DQ, made assigning TCR associations to individual alleles difficult. Only TCR beta chains were sequenced in this cohort, and the absence of alpha or paired-chain data limited detectable features. Because HLA typing was missing for some donors at each locus, association tests included only the typed subset. An earlier analysis of approximately 500 of the donors showed that most TCR beta V segments appeared in productive rearrangements either about 90% or about 30% of the time, which broadly matched IMGT annotations. The study gave a list of about 170 TCR beta chains associated with cytomegalovirus. Most TCR sequences were observed very rarely across donors, whereas some public TCRs were present in many individuals. The only immune exposure information available for the cohort was CMV serostatus. In a later analysis, several top co-occurrence clusters were reported to appear linked to parvovirus B19, influenza, CMV and Epstein-Barr virus. Specific HLA alleles were associated with roughly 17,000 TCR beta sequences at a false discovery rate of 0.05 in a later analysis. A later genetic analysis associated a missense DCLRE1C variant with V-gene and J-gene trimming of TCR beta chains, and an independent cohort replicated the association. Over 15 rarely observed V segments, including chromosome 9 orphons, were excluded from the earlier analysis of several hundred of the donors because counts were too low. Cytomegalovirus status was reported to be diagnosed by the classifier with high specificity and sensitivity in both the original and validation cohorts. The authors suggested that the approach could potentially be generalized to other disease states and immunological phenotypes. Linkage disequilibrium might explain the correlated functional status among segregating V segments, but an unknown experimental factor could not be ruled out. Compared with equally common non-associated chains, HLA-associated TCR beta chains in a later analysis were more clonally expanded and had lower generation probabilities. A further reported finding was that TCR beta sequences accurately predicted the HLA-A and HLA-B alleles for most subjects in the first cohort. Sequencing depth was assumed to be roughly uniform across donors in the presence/absence analyses, though that assumption may not hold. A later genetic analysis reported fewer N-insertions in productive TCRs among donors in an Asian-associated ancestry cluster than the approximately 670-donor mean. A cluster of highly shared sequence variants was judged likely to represent a technical artifact of the sequencing pipeline.

Library generation was performed with the immunoSEQ multiplex PCR assay. The multiplex PCR relied on a mix of 60 forward primers for TCR Vbeta segments and 13 reverse primers for TCR Jbeta segments. Amplification of the CDR3 region of rearranged TCR beta genes was performed with a multiplex PCR assay on genomic DNA. The Illumina HiSeq System was used to sequence the amplified TCR beta libraries as 87-base-pair reads. Under the source paper's analysis protocol: In a later analysis, tens of millions of unique TCR beta chains were counted across the 650 to 700 repertoires, and approximately 11 million of these chains were shared by at least two donors. To remove PCR and sequencing errors, raw reads were error-corrected and collapsed into unique sequences using a nearest-neighbor algorithm that merged closely related sequences. Alignment of CDR3 sequences to IMGT reference sequences was used to assign V, D and J gene segments. For a sequence to be retained, a match of at least six nucleotides was required to both a V gene segment and a J gene segment. A rearrangement counted as productive if the CDR3 had no stop codons and remained in frame with V and J, and every other rearrangement counted as non-productive. Following IMGT convention, CDR3 was defined as the stretch from the second conserved V-encoded cysteine to the conserved J-encoded phenylalanine. The earlier analysis of about 590 of the donors excluded sequences that lacked an unambiguous match to a single V gene segment. In an earlier analysis of 587 of the donors, V segments were called functional above 56.7% productive rearrangements and were called segregating when the between-donor standard deviation exceeded 5%. To diagnose cytomegalovirus status from the catalog of TCR beta chain sequences, a statistical classification framework was built. In a later analysis, TCR nucleotide sequences were compared against IMGT/GENE-DB human TR gene sequences so that V and J genes could be assigned. A later analysis assigned CDR3 sequences and most-parsimonious VDJ recombination scenarios with the TCRdist pipeline. A later analysis defined each TCR beta chain by its CDR3 amino acid sequence plus V-gene family, and excluded reads lacking a unique V-gene family. As a way to deal with suspected cross-contamination and a sequencing artifact, a later analysis dropped 640 or so nucleotide sequences that were highly shared and had low generation probability. In a later analysis, a clonal expansion index for each public chain was calculated from normalized within-repertoire ranks of inferred template counts. Generation probabilities in a later analysis came from a VDJ recombination model fitted to out-of-frame rearrangements, and those results were checked against IGoR. A later analysis scored TCR-TCR, TCR-HLA and TCR-CMV co-occurrence with hypergeometric tests, applying a repertoire-size bias correction to TCR pairs. A later analysis estimated false discovery rates by permuting HLA or CMV assignments 20 times. In a later analysis, co-occurring TCRs were grouped using DBSCAN, and TCRdist sequence similarity was added for clustering within HLA-allele-positive subsets. Repertoires with fewer than 30,000 or more than 120,000 public chains were left out of co-occurrence clustering, as were four to six repertoires with anomalous nucleotide sharing. TCRdb took this table from immuneACCESS and kept in-frame rearrangements with V and J called. Such tables lack part of the clones; where checked against another copy, unresolved V genes explain under half of the gap, and the rest is unexplained. V, J and clone size derive from that table, while D and trimming were established from the DNA sequence. Within this sample are about 89,000 clones, with roughly three quarters of them counted one time only. The leading ten clones occupy around 3.4% of the sample.

The cohort was made up of under 800 healthy bone marrow donors. At the time of sampling, all cohort members were nominally healthy, though unrecorded immune exposures were likely present. The donor was CMV seronegative and was included in the group of 352 seronegative cohort members. A peripheral blood sample was collected from each donor, and TCR beta sequencing was performed on peripheral blood mononuclear cells. Genomic DNA extraction from the blood cell samples was performed with the Qiagen DNeasy Blood Extraction Kit. Comments on this clone: The antigen this receptor binds is unknown. Base qualities were left out, and no much larger clone turns up one base away.

The CDR3 sequence holds 15 residues, the cysteine and phenylalanine included. Only CDR3 DNA remains: 45 bases, in frame from the first base. Looking up the germline V gene yields CDR1 MNHEY and CDR2 SVGAGI. V lost 0 bases and J lost 2 bases, and the count of bases not matched to a germline gene is 3. The origin of this receptor is a man under 40 in good health and CMV-seronegative. The sequenced material came from PBMCs. Recombination connected TRBV6-5 to TRBJ2-7; 8 of the junction bases match TRBD1. The DNA sequence is TGTGCCAGCAGTTACTCCCGACAGGGGACCTACGAGCAGTACTTC. This encodes CASSYSRQGTYEQYF.